Each of the 11 T cell receptor beta chains below was sequenced from the same sample in a study of T cells in Graves' hyperthyroidism and ophthalmopathy. RNA transcripts yielded amplified TCR beta CDR3 regions. During a first-round RT-PCR of the TCR CDR3, the HTBI primer set was used. TCRdb recomputed calls from the multiplex PCR reads with MiXCR, one row per CDR3 protein. This sample carries fewer than 400,000 distinct CDR3 sequences, around 16% of them seen once, and the ten largest clones take roughly a quarter. Material: blood. Receptors originate from a woman aged 18-29 years with Graves' hyperthyroidism that later progressed to Graves' ophthalmopathy.

This clonotype was observed at least ten times. The chain couples TRBV20-1 to TRBJ2-1; D possibly corresponds to TRBD2 (6 bases). The V gene lost 6 bases and the J gene lost 3 bases, with 15 bases spanning the gap. The CDR3 consists of 14 residues. Germline assignment: CDR1 DFQATT and CDR2 SNEGSKA (reference sequence). The CDR3 region is CSAAMERVYNEQFF. CDR3 bases: TGCAGTGCCGCGATGGAGCGGGTCTACAATGAGCAGTTCTTC.

The rearrangement uses TRBV7-2 and TRBJ2-3; a weak D match, TRBD2 (5 bases). The CDR3 loop spans 14 amino acids. The V end was cut by 2 bases, the J end by 11 bases, with 17 bases between. Germline CDR1 and CDR2: SGHTA and FQGNSA. CDR3 region: CASSLRGPGVGQYF. CDR3 DNA: TGTGCCAGCAGCTTAAGAGGGCCTGGGGTTGGGCAGTATTTT.

This clonotype was seen a handful of times. This chain connects TRBV28 to TRBJ2-4, with D maybe TRBD1 (5 bases). Germline lookup yields CDR1 MDHEN and CDR2 SYDVKM. The CDR3 covers 15 residues. Trimming pared 3 bases from V and 2 bases from J, leaving 11 bases between. The CDR3 reads CASSLAGPSKNIQYF. The CDR3 nucleotides are TGTGCCAGCAGTTTGGCAGGGCCATCCAAAAACATTCAGTACTTC.

The chain combines TRBV6-9 with TRBJ1-6, with 7 positions matching TRBD1. Germline V lookup: CDR1 MNHGY, CDR2 SVAAGI. The CDR3 is 19 residues long. Unmatched junction bases numbered 11, after V lost 3 bases and J lost 0 bases. CDR3 nucleotides: TGTGCCAGCAGTTACGAAGGGGGCATTCAAAGCTCCTATAATTCACCCCTCCACTTT. It yields the protein CASSYEGGIQSSYNSPLHF.

On this clonotype itself: At one end, the junction sequence differs from germline, possibly due to a read error. The chain carries TRBV5-1 and TRBJ2-1; 8 bases line up with TRBD2. From germline, CDR1 is SGHRS and CDR2 YFSETQ. The CDR3 has 15 residues. The CDR3 spells CASSVESGGPVEQFF. CDR3 nucleotide sequence: TGTGCCAGCAGCGTAGAGTCGGGAGGGCCGGTTGAGCAGTTCTTC.

As to this clonotype: One base away lies a much larger clone, so this may be a sequencing read error. The rearrangement uses TRBV7-6 and TRBJ1-4; no clear D. CDR3 size: 15 residues. Germline assignment: CDR1 SGHVS and CDR2 FNYEAQ. The CDR3 region has the DNA TGTGTCAGCAGCTTAGTACAACGCGCGAATGAAAAACTGTTTTTT. It yields the protein CVSSLVQRANEKLFF.

This clonotype was counted a few times. The chain has TRBV5-6 and TRBJ1-3, with D hard to call. CDR1 is SGHDT and CDR2 is YYEEEE in the germline V gene. This CDR3 has 16 residues. V lost 4 bases, J lost 0 bases, and 14 bases lay in between. CDR3: CASSRRDRDSGNTIYF. CDR3 bases: TGTGCCAGCAGCCGGAGAGACCGAGACTCTGGAAACACCATATATTTT.

This clonotype has ten or more counts. The V gene is TRBV28, the J gene TRBJ2-7, with a possible D match to TRBD2 (6 bases). In germline, CDR1 is MDHEN, CDR2 SYDVKM. V was cut by 5 bases and J by 7 bases, with 12 bases left in between. The CDR3 extends over 12 amino acids. For the CDR3, the DNA is TGTGCCAGCAGTCCCCCACGGGGGGAGCAGTACTTC. This codes for CASSPPRGEQYF.

CDR3 region: CASSRDRADTEAFF. CDR3 in DNA: TGTGCCAGCAGCCGAGACAGGGCGGACACTGAAGCTTTCTTT. V gene TRBV3-1 combines with J gene TRBJ1-1; 7 bases are shared with TRBD1. The CDR3 totals 14 residues. With 4 bases clipped from V and 3 bases from J, the junction kept 5 bases outside the gene matches. Germline assignment: CDR1 LGHDT and CDR2 YNNKEL (reference sequence).

Turning to this clonotype: A read error may explain this, as a much larger clone is one base away. The genes are TRBV15 and TRBJ1-4; tentative D call: TRBD1 (6 bases). V was trimmed by 5 bases and J by 5 bases, leaving 12 bases between them. Germline CDR1 reads LNHNV; CDR2 reads YYDKDF (reference sequence). This CDR3 is 14 amino acids long. CDR3 amino acids: CATSYRALNEKLFF. The CDR3 DNA follows: TGTGCCACCAGCTACAGGGCGTTGAATGAAAAACTGTTTTTT.

This chain joins TRBV20-1 and TRBJ2-5; D remains ambiguous. CDR3 length: 15 residues. CDR1 and CDR2 (germline): DFQATT, SNEGSKA (reference sequence). Trimming stripped 0 bases from V and 5 bases from J, with 16 bases between. In DNA, the CDR3 is TGCAGTGCTAGAGATTTTACGGCGCCACGGGAGACCCAGTACTTC. It codes for CSARDFTAPRETQYF.